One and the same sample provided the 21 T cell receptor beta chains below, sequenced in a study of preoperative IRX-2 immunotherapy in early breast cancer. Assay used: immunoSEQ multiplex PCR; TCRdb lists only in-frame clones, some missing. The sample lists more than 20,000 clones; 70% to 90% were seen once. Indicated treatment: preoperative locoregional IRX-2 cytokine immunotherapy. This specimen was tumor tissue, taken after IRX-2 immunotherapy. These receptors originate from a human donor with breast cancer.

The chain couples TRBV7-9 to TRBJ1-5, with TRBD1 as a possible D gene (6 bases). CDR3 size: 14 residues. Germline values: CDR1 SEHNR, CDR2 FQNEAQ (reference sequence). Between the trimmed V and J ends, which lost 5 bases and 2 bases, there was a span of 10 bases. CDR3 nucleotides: TGTGCCAGCAGCCCAGCAGGGGGCAATCAGCCCCAGCATTTT. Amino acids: CASSPAGGNQPQHF.

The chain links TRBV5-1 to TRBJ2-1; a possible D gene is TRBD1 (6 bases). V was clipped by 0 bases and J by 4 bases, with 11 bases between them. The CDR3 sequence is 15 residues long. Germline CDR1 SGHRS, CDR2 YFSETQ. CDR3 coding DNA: TGCGCCAGCAGCTTGGAAGCAGGGGCGTACAATGAGCAGTTCTTC. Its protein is CASSLEAGAYNEQFF.

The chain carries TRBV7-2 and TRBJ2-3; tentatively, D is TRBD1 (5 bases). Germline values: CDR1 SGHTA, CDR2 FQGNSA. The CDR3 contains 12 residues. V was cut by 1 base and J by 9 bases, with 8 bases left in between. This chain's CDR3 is CASSLEGITQYF. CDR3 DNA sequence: TGTGCCAGCAGCTTAGAGGGGATCACGCAGTATTTT.

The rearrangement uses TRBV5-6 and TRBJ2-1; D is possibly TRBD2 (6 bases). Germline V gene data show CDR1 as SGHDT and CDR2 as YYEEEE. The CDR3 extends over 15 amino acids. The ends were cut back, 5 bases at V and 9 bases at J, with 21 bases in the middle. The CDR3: CASRAAGWEAGEQFF. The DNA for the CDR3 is TGTGCCAGCAGGGCGGCGGGGTGGGAGGCCGGTGAGCAGTTCTTC.

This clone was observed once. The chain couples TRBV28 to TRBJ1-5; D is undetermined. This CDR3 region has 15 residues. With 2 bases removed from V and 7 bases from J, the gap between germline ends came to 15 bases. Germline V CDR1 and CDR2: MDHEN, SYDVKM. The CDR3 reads CASSLEQSRRQPQHF. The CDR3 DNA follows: TGTGCCAGCAGTTTAGAACAGTCCCGCAGGCAGCCCCAGCATTTT.

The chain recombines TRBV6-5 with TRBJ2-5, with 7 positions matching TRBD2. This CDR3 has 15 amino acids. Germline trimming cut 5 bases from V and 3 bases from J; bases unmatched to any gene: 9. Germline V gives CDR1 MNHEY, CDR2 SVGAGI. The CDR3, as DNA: TGTGCCAGCAGTCCCATAGGGACTATTGAAGAGACCCAGTACTTC. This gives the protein CASSPIGTIEETQYF.

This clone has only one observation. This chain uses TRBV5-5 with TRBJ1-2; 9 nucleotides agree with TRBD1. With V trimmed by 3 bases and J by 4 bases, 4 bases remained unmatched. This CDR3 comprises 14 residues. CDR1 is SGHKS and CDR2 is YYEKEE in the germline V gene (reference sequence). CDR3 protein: CASSWTGAFYGYTF. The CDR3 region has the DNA TGTGCCAGCAGCTGGACAGGGGCCTTCTATGGCTACACCTTC.

This CDR3 is CASSDLDTDTQYF. The CDR3 DNA sequence: TGTGCCAGCAGTGATCTGGACACAGATACGCAGTATTTT. The V gene is TRBV2, the J gene TRBJ2-3; D gene uncertain. The germline CDR1 and CDR2 sequences are SNHLY and FYNNEI. The V end lost 3 bases, the J end lost 2 bases, and 6 bases lay between the germline ends. This CDR3 comprises 13 residues.

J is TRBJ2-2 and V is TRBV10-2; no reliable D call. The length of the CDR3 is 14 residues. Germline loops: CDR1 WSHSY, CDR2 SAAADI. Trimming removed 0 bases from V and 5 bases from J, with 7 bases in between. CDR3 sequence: CASSESSVTGELFF. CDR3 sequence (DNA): TGCGCCAGCAGTGAGTCAAGTGTTACCGGGGAGCTGTTTTTT.

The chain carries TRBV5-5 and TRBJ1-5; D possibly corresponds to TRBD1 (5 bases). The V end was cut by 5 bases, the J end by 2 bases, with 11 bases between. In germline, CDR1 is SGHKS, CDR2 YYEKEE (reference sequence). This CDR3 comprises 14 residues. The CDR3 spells CASSLLGGNQPQHF. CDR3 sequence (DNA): TGTGCCAGCAGTTTGTTGGGGGGCAATCAGCCCCAGCATTTT. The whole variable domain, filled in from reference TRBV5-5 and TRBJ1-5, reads DAGVTQSPTHLIKTRGQQVTLRCSPISGHKSVSWYQQVLGQGPQFIFQYYEKEERGRGNFPDRFSARQFPNYSSELNVNALLLGDSALYLCASSLLGGNQPQHFGDGTRLSIL.

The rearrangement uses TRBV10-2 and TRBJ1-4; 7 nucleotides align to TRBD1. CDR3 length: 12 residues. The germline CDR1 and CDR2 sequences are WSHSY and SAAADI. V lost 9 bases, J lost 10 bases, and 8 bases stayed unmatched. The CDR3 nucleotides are TGCGCCAGTGGGCAGGGGGAAGGAAAACTGTTTTTT. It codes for CASGQGEGKLFF.

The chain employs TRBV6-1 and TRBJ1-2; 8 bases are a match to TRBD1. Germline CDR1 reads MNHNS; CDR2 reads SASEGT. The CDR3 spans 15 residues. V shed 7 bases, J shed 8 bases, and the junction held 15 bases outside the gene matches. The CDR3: CASTHKRQGAGGYTF. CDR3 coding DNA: TGTGCCAGCACACACAAGCGGCAGGGGGCAGGAGGCTACACCTTC.

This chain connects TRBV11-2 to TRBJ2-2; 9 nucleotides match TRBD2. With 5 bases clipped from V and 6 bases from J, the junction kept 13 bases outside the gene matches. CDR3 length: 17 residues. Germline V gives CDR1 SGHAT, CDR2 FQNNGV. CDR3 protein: CASSLFGGGGAPGELFF. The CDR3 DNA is TGTGCCAGCAGCCTCTTCGGGGGCGGGGGGGCCCCCGGGGAGCTGTTTTTT.

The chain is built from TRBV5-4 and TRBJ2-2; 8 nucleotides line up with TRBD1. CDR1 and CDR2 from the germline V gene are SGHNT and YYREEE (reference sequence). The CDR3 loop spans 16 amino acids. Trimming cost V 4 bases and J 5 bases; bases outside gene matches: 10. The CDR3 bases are TGTGCCAGCAGCCTTCAAGGACAGGGAATTACCGGGGAGCTGTTTTTT. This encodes CASSLQGQGITGELFF.

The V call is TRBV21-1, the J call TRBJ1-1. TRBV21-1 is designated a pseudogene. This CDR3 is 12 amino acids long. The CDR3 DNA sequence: TGTGCCAGCAGCCCTTGGAGCGGGGAAGCTTTCTTT. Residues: CASSPWSGEAFF.

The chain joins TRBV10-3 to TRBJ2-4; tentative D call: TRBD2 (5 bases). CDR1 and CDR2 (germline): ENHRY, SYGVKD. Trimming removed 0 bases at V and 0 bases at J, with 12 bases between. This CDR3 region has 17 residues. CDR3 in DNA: TGTGCCATCAGTGAGTCGACGGGGTCCATAGCCAAAAACATTCAGTACTTC. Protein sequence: CAISESTGSIAKNIQYF.

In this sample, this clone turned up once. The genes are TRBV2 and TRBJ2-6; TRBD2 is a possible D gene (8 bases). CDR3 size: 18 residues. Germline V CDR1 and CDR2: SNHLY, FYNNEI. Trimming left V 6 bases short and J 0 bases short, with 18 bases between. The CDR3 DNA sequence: TGTGCCAGCAGCATAGCGGGACAGCCCAACTCTGGGGCCAACGTCCTGACTTTC. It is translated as CASSIAGQPNSGANVLTF.

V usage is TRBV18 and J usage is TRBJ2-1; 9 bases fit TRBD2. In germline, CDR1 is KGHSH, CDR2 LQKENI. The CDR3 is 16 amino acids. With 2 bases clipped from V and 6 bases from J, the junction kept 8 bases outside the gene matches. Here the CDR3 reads CASSPSGGPRFNEQFF. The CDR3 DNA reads TGTGCCAGCTCACCAAGCGGGGGGCCGAGATTCAATGAGCAGTTCTTC.

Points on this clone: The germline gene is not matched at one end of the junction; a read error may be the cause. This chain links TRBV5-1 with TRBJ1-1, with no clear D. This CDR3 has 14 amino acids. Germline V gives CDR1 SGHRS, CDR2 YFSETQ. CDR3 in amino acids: CASSPYLRDTEAFF. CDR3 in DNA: TGTGCCAGCAGCCCGTATTTAAGGGACACTGAAGCTTTCTTT. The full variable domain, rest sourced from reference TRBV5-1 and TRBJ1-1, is KAGVTQTPRYLIKTRGQQVTLSCSPISGHRSVSWYQQTPGQGLQFLFEYFSETQRNKGNFPGRFSGRQFSNSRSEMNVSTLELGDSALYLCASSPYLRDTEAFFGQGTRLTVV.

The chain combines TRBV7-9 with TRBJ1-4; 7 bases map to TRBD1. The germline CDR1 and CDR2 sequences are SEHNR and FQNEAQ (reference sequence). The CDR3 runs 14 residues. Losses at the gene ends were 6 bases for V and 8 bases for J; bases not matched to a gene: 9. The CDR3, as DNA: TGTGCCAGCAGGCCACAGGGGTTGGAAGAAAAACTGTTTTTT. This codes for CASRPQGLEEKLFF.

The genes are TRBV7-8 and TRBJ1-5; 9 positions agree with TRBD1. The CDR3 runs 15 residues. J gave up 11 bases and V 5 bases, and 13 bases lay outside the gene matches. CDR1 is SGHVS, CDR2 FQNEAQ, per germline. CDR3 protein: CASSPSGQGFGAQHF. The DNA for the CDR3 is TGTGCCAGCAGCCCCTCGGGACAGGGTTTTGGGGCCCAGCATTTT.